The T cell receptor (beta chain) described here comes from a study of blood T cell repertoires in COVID-19. Study details: Samples representing acute and convalescent COVID-19 were sourced from the United States, Italy and Spain.

This clone was observed a handful of times. The CDR3 covers 16 residues. V was clipped by 5 bases and J by 2 bases; unmatched bases: 10. The germline V gene encodes CDR1 LGHNT and CDR2 FRNRAP. Study processing details: For nucleated cells, counts were estimated from reference gene primer amplification. Here immunoSEQ multiplex PCR was the method, and the copy in TCRdb shows in-frame clones only, minus some. From that table come the V and J calls and clone size; the DNA was used to work out D and trimming. The data contain around 130,000 clones, about four fifths of them singletons. This TCR derives from a man aged 40-49 years with active or convalescent COVID-19. The gene calls are TRBV12-5 and TRBJ2-7, with TRBD2 matching 9 bases. The specimen sequenced was peripheral blood. CDR3 sequence reads: CASGPSLAGAPYEQYF. CDR3 nucleotide sequence: TGTGCTAGTGGTCCCTCGTTAGCGGGGGCCCCCTACGAGCAGTACTTC.